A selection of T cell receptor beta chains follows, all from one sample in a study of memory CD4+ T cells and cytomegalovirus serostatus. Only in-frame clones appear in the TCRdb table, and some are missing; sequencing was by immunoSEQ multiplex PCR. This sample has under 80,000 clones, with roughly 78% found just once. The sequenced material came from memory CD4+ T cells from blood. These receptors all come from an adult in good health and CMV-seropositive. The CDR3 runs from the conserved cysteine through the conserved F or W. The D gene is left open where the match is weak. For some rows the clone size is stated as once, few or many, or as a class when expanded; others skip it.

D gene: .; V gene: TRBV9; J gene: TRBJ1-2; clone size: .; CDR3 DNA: TGTGCCAGCAGCGTAGGGCCCGAGACCAGCTATGGCTACACCTTC; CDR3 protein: CASSVGPETSYGYTF
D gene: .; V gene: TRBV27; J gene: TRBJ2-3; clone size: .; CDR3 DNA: TGTGCCAGCAGTGCTCGCTCCGGATTCACAGATACGCAGTATTTT; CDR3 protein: CASSARSGFTDTQYF
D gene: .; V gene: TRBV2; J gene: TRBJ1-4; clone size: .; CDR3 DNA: TGTGCCAGCAGTTACTCACAGCCAACTAATGAAAAACTGTTTTTT; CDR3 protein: CASSYSQPTNEKLFF
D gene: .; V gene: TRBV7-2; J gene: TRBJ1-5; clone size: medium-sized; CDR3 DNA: TGTGCCAGCAGCTTAGATTCCCGACGGCCCCAGCATTTT; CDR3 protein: CASSLDSRRPQHF
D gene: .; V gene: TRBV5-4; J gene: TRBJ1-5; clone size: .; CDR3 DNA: TGTGCCAGCAGCTGGGGGACGGGGGGCACGAGCAATCAGCCCCAGCATTTT; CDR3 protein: CASSWGTGGTSNQPQHF
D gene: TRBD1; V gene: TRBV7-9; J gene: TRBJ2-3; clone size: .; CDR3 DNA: TGTGCCAGCAGCTTATTTGGGCAGGGGGCGCAGGCAGATACGCAGTATTTT; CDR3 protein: CASSLFGQGAQADTQYF
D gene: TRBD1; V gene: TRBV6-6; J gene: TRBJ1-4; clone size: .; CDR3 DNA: TGTGCCAGTTCCCGGACAGGAGATAATGAAAAACTGTTTTTT; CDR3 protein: CASSRTGDNEKLFF
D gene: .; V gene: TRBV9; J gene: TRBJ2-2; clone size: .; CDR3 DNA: TGTGCCAGCAGCGTAGGTGGGCAGAACACCGGGGAGCTGTTTTTT; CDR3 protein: CASSVGGQNTGELFF
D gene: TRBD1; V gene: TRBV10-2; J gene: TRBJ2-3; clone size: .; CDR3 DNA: TGCGCCAGCAGTCCGGGGACAGGGAACACAGATACGCAGTATTTT; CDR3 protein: CASSPGTGNTDTQYF
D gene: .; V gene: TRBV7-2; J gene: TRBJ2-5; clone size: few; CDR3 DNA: TGTGCCAGCAGCCAGCGGTCAGGAGAGACCCAGTACTTC; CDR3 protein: CASSQRSGETQYF
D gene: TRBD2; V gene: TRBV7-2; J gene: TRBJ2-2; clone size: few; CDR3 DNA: TGTGCCAGCAGGAGACTAGCGGGAAAACCCGGGGAGCTGTTTTTT; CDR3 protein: CASRRLAGKPGELFF
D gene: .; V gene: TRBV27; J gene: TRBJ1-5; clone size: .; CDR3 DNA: TGTGCCAGCAGTTTAATGGGAGGCCAGCCCCAGCATTTT; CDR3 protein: CASSLMGGQPQHF
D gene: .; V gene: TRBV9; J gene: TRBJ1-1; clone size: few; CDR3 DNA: TGTGCCAGCAGCGTAGGGGCGGGGACTGAAGCTTTCTTT; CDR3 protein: CASSVGAGTEAFF
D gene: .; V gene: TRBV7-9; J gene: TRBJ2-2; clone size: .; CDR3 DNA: TGTGCCAGCAGTATGGTGGGGGAGCTGTTTTTT; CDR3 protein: CASSMVGELFF
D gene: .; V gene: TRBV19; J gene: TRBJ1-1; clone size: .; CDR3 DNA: TGTGCCAGTAGTATCGGGGGTATGAACACTGAAGCTTTCTTT; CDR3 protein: CASSIGGMNTEAFF
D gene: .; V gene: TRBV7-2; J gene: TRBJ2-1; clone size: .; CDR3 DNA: TGTGCCAGCAGCTCAAACTTCGCGGGAGAGCAGTTCTTC; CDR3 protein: CASSSNFAGEQFF
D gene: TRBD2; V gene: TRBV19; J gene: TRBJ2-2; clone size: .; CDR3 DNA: TGTGCCAGCGGGACTACCAGTTACACCGGGGAGCTGTTTTTT; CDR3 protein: CASGTTSYTGELFF
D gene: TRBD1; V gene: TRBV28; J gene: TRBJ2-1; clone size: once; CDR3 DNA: TGTGCCAGCAGTCCGAGTCCCGGGACAGGGCGAGACAATGAGCAGTTCTTC; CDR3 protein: CASSPSPGTGRDNEQFF
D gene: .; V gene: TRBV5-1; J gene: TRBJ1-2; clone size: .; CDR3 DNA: TGCGCCAGCGGTTTACAAAGCCGAAGCGACCATGACTACACCTTC; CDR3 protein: CASGLQSRSDHDYTF
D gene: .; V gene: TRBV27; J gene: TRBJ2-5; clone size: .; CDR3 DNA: TGTGCCAGCAGTTGGGCAGGGGGGGAGACCCAGTACTTC; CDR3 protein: CASSWAGGETQYF
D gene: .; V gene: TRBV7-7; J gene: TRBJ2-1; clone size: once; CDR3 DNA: TGTGCTAGCAGCCCCGCCCCGGGCAACTCCTACAATGAGCAGTTCTTC; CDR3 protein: CASSPAPGNSYNEQFF
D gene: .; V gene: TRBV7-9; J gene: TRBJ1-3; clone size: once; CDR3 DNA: TGTGCCAGCAGCTCCACATTTGGGGTAACCATATATTTT; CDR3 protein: CASSSTFGVTIYF
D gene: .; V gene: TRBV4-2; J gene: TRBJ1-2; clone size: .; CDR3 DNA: TGTGCCACCAGGACACCGTATGGCTACACCTTC; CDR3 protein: CATRTPYGYTF
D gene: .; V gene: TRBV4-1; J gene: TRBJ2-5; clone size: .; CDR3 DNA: TGCGCCAGCAGCCAAGATCTCCAGCACGAGACCCAGTACTTC; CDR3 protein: CASSQDLQHETQYF
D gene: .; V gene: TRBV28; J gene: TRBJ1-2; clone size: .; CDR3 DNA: TGTGCCAGCAGTTTAACCGATAACTATGGCTACACCTTC; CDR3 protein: CASSLTDNYGYTF
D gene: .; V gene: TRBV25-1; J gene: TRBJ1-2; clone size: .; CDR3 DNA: TGTGCCAGCAGTGAAGGGGGGAACTATGGCTACACCTTC; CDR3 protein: CASSEGGNYGYTF
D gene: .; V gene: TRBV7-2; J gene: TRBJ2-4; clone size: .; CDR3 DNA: TGTGCCAGCAGCAGCAGAGTGGCCAAAAACATTCAGTACTTC; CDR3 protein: CASSSRVAKNIQYF
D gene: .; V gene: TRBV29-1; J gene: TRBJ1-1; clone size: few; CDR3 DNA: TGCAGCGTTGGAACGATAACTGTGATGAACACTGAAGCTTTCTTT; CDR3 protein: CSVGTITVMNTEAFF
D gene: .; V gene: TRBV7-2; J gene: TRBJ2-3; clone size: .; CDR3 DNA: TGTGCCAGCAGCTCAACCTGGACAGACTCCCGGAGGGATACGCAGTATTTT; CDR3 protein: CASSSTWTDSRRDTQYF
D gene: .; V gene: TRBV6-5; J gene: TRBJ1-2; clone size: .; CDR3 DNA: TGTGCCAGCAGTGGGGGTATGGCCGTTTATGGCTACACCTTC; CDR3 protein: CASSGGMAVYGYTF
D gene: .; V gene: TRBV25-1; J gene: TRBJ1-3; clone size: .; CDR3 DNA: TGTGCCAGGACCAAGAGTGGGCCATCCGGAAACACCATATATTTT; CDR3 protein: CARTKSGPSGNTIYF
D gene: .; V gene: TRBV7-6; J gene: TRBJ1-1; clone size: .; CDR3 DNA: TGTGCCAGCAGCTTAGTAAACCTGAACACTGAAGCTTTCTTT; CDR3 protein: CASSLVNLNTEAFF
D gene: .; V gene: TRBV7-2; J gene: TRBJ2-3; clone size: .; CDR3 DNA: TGTGCCAGCAGTCTCGTGGGGGGCCTAGCGAGCACAGATACGCAGTATTTT; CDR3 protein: CASSLVGGLASTDTQYF
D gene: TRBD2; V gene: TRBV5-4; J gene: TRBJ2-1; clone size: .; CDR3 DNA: TGTGCCAGCAGCTTGTCTAGCGGGGATGAGCAGTTCTTC; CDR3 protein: CASSLSSGDEQFF
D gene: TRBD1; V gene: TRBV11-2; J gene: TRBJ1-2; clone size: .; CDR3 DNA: TGTGCCAGCAGCTCACCCCCGGGACAGGGGGCGTCTGGCTACACCTTC; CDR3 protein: CASSSPPGQGASGYTF
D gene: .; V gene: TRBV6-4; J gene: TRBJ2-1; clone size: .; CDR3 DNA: TGTGCCAGCAGTGACGCAGGGACCCCCTACAATGAGCAGTTCTTC; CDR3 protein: CASSDAGTPYNEQFF